A single sample is the source of the 9 T cell receptor beta chains below, sequenced in a study of CD8+CD57+ T cells in acquired aplastic anemia (dated by TCRdb to the late 2010s). Flow cytometry had shown CD8+CD57+ cell expansion in the patients selected for sequencing. Sequencing instrument: Illumina HiSeq 2000. Genomic DNA served as template for TCR beta VDJ combination and CDR3 sequence profiling. TCRdb trimmed public reads at Q25 via fastp, called clones via MiXCR and kept in-frame beta chains. Rows matching on CDR3 protein sequence are summarized as one entry with the most common DNA and genes. The sample records under 200,000 distinct CDR3 sequences, around 50% of which are singletons. The ten most abundant clones make up approximately 3% of the sample. Material for sequencing was sorted CD4+, CD8+, or CD8+CD57+ T cells (not recorded which) from PBMCs. The origin of the receptors is a human donor with aplastic anemia.

Here the CDR3 DNA reads TGTGCCAGCAGTCCCTTGACTGCCGTGCGGCTGTTTTTT. Protein sequence: CASSPLTAVRLFF. This chain links TRBV6-1 with TRBJ1-4; no definite D call. Germline lookup yields CDR1 MNHNS and CDR2 SASEGT. Between the trimmed V and J ends, which lost 5 bases and 14 bases, there was a span of 18 bases. The CDR3 has 13 amino acids.

This clonotype showed up many times. This chain connects TRBV9 to TRBJ1-3, with 9 bases aligning to TRBD1. Germline CDR1 is SGDLS and CDR2 is YYNGEE. The CDR3 is made up of 17 amino acids. The V gene end was trimmed by 0 bases and the J gene end by 3 bases; junction bases not matched to a gene: 7. The CDR3: CASSVDSQGAYGNTIYF. The CDR3 region has the DNA TGTGCCAGCAGCGTAGATTCACAGGGGGCGTATGGAAACACCATATATTTT. Looking up the rest from reference TRBV9 and TRBJ1-3 gives the full variable domain: DSGVTQTPKHLITATGQRVTLRCSPRSGDLSVYWYQQSLDQGLQFLIQYYNGEERAKGNILERFSAQQFPDLHSELNLSSLELGDSALYFCASSVDSQGAYGNTIYFGEGSWLTVV.

This clonotype was counted at least ten times. The chain uses TRBV6-5 and TRBJ2-2; no firm D call. CDR1 and CDR2 from the germline V gene are MNHEY and SVGAGI. The CDR3 is 12 residues long. Trimming took off 2 bases at V and 7 bases at J, with 5 bases between the two ends. CDR3 sequence (DNA): TGTGCCAGCAGTTACCTCAGCGGGGAGCTGTTTTTT. Amino acid sequence: CASSYLSGELFF.

This rearrangement joins TRBV2 to TRBJ2-7, with D uncertain. There are 16 residues in the CDR3. The V and J ends lost 5 bases and 0 bases respectively, with 17 bases between them. Germline assignment: CDR1 SNHLY and CDR2 FYNNEI. The CDR3 sequence is CASSPNIASRSYEQYF. In nucleotides, the CDR3 is TGTGCCAGCAGTCCCAATATTGCGAGCCGCTCCTACGAGCAGTACTTC.

There are many counts of this clonotype. The chain uses TRBV6-1 and TRBJ1-2; D remains unclear. Germline CDR1 is MNHNS and CDR2 is SASEGT. The CDR3 contains 10 residues. V was trimmed by 6 bases and J by 4 bases, leaving 3 bases between them. Here the CDR3 DNA reads TGTGCCAGCAGAATCTATGGCTACACCTTC. This encodes CASRIYGYTF.

This clonotype was counted at least ten times. The chain uses TRBV6-2 or TRBV6-3 and TRBJ1-6, with 9 nucleotides matching TRBD1. V lost 2 bases and J lost 7; bases outside the gene matches: 9. The CDR3 is made up of 17 amino acids. From germline, CDR1 is MNHEY and CDR2 SVGEGT. The chain's CDR3 is CASSYRPGQGENSPLHF. CDR3 sequence (DNA): TGTGCCAGCAGTTACCGGCCGGGACAGGGTGAAAATTCACCCCTCCACTTT.

To note about this clonotype: One end of the junction does not line up with germline, which may come from a read error. The V call is TRBV20-1, the J call TRBJ1-1; D is uncertain. Germline V CDR1 and CDR2: DFQATT, SNEGSKA (reference sequence). There are 14 residues in the CDR3. CDR3 bases: TGCAGGGCTAGCCGGACGGGGATGAACACTGAAGCTTTCTTT. This sequence encodes CRASRTGMNTEAFF.

As concerns this clonotype: A read error may explain this, as a much larger clone is one base away. This chain connects TRBV20-1 to TRBJ2-1; 13 positions match TRBD2. The CDR3 has 17 residues. Germline values: CDR1 DFQATT, CDR2 SNEGSKA (reference sequence). The V gene end was trimmed by 1 base and the J gene end by 8 bases; junction bases not matched to a gene: 11. In nucleotides, the CDR3 is TGCAGTGCTAGAGTAAGGGGACTAGCGGGGAAATACGATGAGCAGTTCTTC. Translating it yields CSARVRGLAGKYDEQFF.

This clonotype has ten or more counts. This chain's CDR3 is CASSSQGRNTEAFF. In nucleotides, the CDR3 is TGCGCCAGCAGCTCACAGGGGCGCAACACTGAAGCTTTCTTT. The chain combines TRBV5-1 with TRBJ1-1; the match to TRBD1 covers 7 bases. The CDR3 is 14 amino acids. After removal of 3 bases from V and 2 bases from J, the junction contained 4 bases not matched to a gene. Germline V lookup: CDR1 SGHRS, CDR2 YFSETQ.